The 15 T cell receptor beta chains given below trace back to one sample, sequenced in a study of cytomegalovirus exposure and HLA in healthy donors (dated by TCRdb to about 2017). The receptor library was made with the immunoSEQ multiplex PCR assay. For the multiplex PCR, a mixture combining 60 forward primers for TCR Vbeta segments and 13 reverse primers for TCR Jbeta segments was used. The source is immuneACCESS, and TCRdb retained only in-frame sequences with V and J called. Part of the clones is not carried over; for the studies checked, unresolved V genes explain less than half of this, and the remainder is unexplained. The sample contains 50,000 to 70,000 clones, 65% to 90% of them found a single time. The ten largest clones take up less than 2% of the sample. Material: PBMCs. These receptors were obtained from a human donor in good health.

V gene TRBV6-5 combines with J gene TRBJ1-1; D is uncertain. The CDR3 has 16 amino acids. Trimming left V 0 bases short and J 2 bases short, with 13 bases between. Looked up from germline, CDR1 is MNHEY and CDR2 is SVGAGI. DNA of the CDR3: TGTGCCAGCAGTTACTCGACCCGGCAGGCTAACACTGAAGCTTTCTTT. Its translation: CASSYSTRQANTEAFF.

This chain uses TRBV9 with TRBJ2-1, with a possible D match to TRBD2 (5 bases). CDR1 is SGDLS, CDR2 YYNGEE, per germline. This CDR3 spans 14 amino acids. V lost 0 bases, J lost 7 bases, and 11 bases lay in between. The chain's CDR3 is CASSVDGGLNEQFF. The DNA for the CDR3 is TGTGCCAGCAGCGTAGACGGCGGGTTAAATGAGCAGTTCTTC.

V and J are TRBV4-2 and TRBJ2-3, with a weak D call TRBD1 (7 bases). Germline V lookup: CDR1 LGHNA, CDR2 YNFKEQ. V lost 0 bases to trimming and J lost 1 base, with 14 bases between them. This CDR3 spans 17 amino acids. CDR3 sequence (DNA): TGTGCCAGCAGCCAAGAGTTCAGGGGGGTCGGCACAGATACGCAGTATTTT. Its protein product is CASSQEFRGVGTDTQYF.

The rearrangement joins TRBV27 to TRBJ1-1, with D perhaps TRBD1 (5 bases). Trimming took off 3 bases at V and 5 bases at J, with 13 bases between the two ends. Germline assignment: CDR1 MNHEY and CDR2 SMNVEV (reference sequence). The CDR3 is 14 residues long. CDR3 loop: CASSFHRFSTEAFF. CDR3 DNA: TGTGCCAGCAGTTTCCACAGGTTTTCGACTGAAGCTTTCTTT.

A note on this clone: An end of the junction does not agree with germline; a read error may underlie this. This chain connects TRBV7-6 to TRBJ2-5; D unclear. The germline gives CDR1 SGHVS, CDR2 FNYEAQ. The CDR3 spans 13 residues. The chain's CDR3 is CASGLSVQKPQYF. The CDR3 DNA follows: TGTGCCAGCGGCTTGTCCGTACAGAAGCCCCAGTACTTC. Variable domain in full (rest from reference TRBV7-6 and TRBJ2-5): GAGVSQSPRYKVTKRGQDVALRCDPISGHVSLYWYRQALGQGPEFLTYFNYEAQQDKSGLPNDRFSAERPEGSISTLTIQRTEQRDSAMYRCASGLSVQKPQYFGPGTRLLVL.

The table lists this clone with a count of one. The chain recombines TRBV19 with TRBJ1-1; tentative D call: TRBD1 (5 bases). CDR3 size: 13 residues. Trimming cost V 3 bases and J 11 bases, with 16 bases left between them. Germline CDR1 LNHDA, CDR2 SQIVND (reference sequence). DNA for the CDR3: TGTGCCAGTAGTATGACCAGCCAGGGCCTGGCTTTCTTT. Residues: CASSMTSQGLAFF.

The rearrangement joins TRBV30 to TRBJ2-2; TRBD2 aligns across 8 bases. From germline, CDR1 is GTSNPN and CDR2 SVGIG (reference sequence). After removal of 2 bases from V and 1 base from J, the junction contained 15 bases not matched to a gene. The CDR3 runs 19 residues. CDR3 protein: CAWSILTASSGWNTGELFF. CDR3 in DNA: TGTGCCTGGAGTATCCTTACCGCTTCTAGCGGGTGGAACACCGGGGAGCTGTTTTTT.

This chain links TRBV6-6 with TRBJ2-2, with TRBD2 matching 7 bases. The germline CDR1 and CDR2 sequences are MNHNY and SVGAGI (reference sequence). The CDR3 loop spans 14 amino acids. The J segment lost 6 bases and the V segment lost 4 bases, leaving 5 bases of the junction unmatched. This CDR3 reads CASSLGGGAGELFF. The CDR3 bases are TGTGCCAGCAGTTTAGGTGGGGGGGCCGGGGAGCTGTTTTTT.

The chain combines TRBV4-1 with TRBJ1-6, with 7 bases matching TRBD1. There are 14 residues in the CDR3. In germline, CDR1 is MGHRA, CDR2 YSYEKL. J lost 9 bases, V lost 4 bases, and 6 bases had no gene match. The CDR3 reads CASSRAGGGSPLHF. The DNA for the CDR3 is TGCGCCAGCAGCCGAGCAGGGGGAGGTTCACCCCTCCACTTT.

The chain is built from TRBV18 and TRBJ1-3, with D uncertain. The ends were cut back, 6 bases at V and 9 bases at J, with 18 bases in the middle. This CDR3 has 14 amino acids. From germline, CDR1 is KGHSH and CDR2 LQKENI. DNA of the CDR3: TGTGCCAGCTCCCCAGATCCTATGGTTGGCACCATATATTTT. This encodes CASSPDPMVGTIYF. The full variable domain, rest sourced from reference TRBV18 and TRBJ1-3, is NAGVMQNPRHLVRRRGQEARLRCSPMKGHSHVYWYRQLPEEGLKFMVYLQKENIIDESGMPKERFSAEFPKEGPSILRIQQVVRGDSAAYFCASSPDPMVGTIYFGEGSWLTVV.

This chain uses TRBV4-1 with TRBJ1-5; D uncertain. The CDR3 runs 18 residues. V lost 1 base and J 2 bases, leaving 18 bases between the germline ends. From germline, CDR1 is MGHRA and CDR2 YSYEKL. Here the CDR3 reads CASSQVAREERGNQPQHF. CDR3 coding DNA: TGCGCCAGCAGCCAAGTCGCCCGGGAAGAAAGGGGCAATCAGCCCCAGCATTTT.

J is TRBJ2-3 and V is TRBV5-3; D not resolved. TRBV5-3 is placed among ORFs of uncertain function. Trimming took 1 base from V and 3 from J, leaving 9 bases between them. The CDR3 consists of 14 residues. Written as DNA, the CDR3 is TGTGCCAGAAGCTTGATCGTCGAGACAGATACGCAGTATTTT. Amino acid sequence: CARSLIVETDTQYF.

The rearrangement links TRBV10-3 to TRBJ2-5, with 8 bases that match TRBD2. Germline-derived CDR1 and CDR2 are ENHRY and SYGVKD. The CDR3 consists of 13 residues. The J segment lost 4 bases and the V segment lost 8 bases, leaving 6 bases of the junction unmatched. Here the CDR3 reads CAISGGAGETQYF. The CDR3 DNA is TGTGCCATCTCGGGGGGGGCCGGAGAGACCCAGTACTTC.

Only one count was recorded for this clone. The chain links TRBV28 to TRBJ2-5, with D possibly matching TRBD2 (6 bases). CDR3 length: 16 amino acids. Germline CDR1 MDHEN, CDR2 SYDVKM. V lost 3 bases, J lost 2 bases, and 16 bases lay in between. CDR3 nucleotide sequence: TGTGCCAGCAGTTTTAATTGGGGAGGACGACAAGAGACCCAGTACTTC. Amino acids: CASSFNWGGRQETQYF. Filled out from reference TRBV28 and TRBJ2-5, the complete variable domain reads DVKVTQSSRYLVKRTGEKVFLECVQDMDHENMFWYRQDPGLGLRLIYFSYDVKMKEKGDIPEGYSVSREKKERFSLILESASTNQTSMYLCASSFNWGGRQETQYFGPGTRLLVL.

A single count supports this clone. The chain joins TRBV28 to TRBJ1-3; no firm D call. Between the trimmed V and J ends, which lost 5 bases and 3 bases, there was a span of 20 bases. Per the germline V gene, CDR1 is MDHEN and CDR2 is SYDVKM. The CDR3 loop spans 17 amino acids. The CDR3 coding sequence is TGTGCCAGCAGTCCCTATGACAACTCTCGCCGTGGAAACACCATATATTTT. Its translation is CASSPYDNSRRGNTIYF.